This TCR beta chain derives from a study of T and B cells in COVID-19 patients. Study in general: Peripheral blood came from COVID-19 patients with active infection or after recovery.

A remark on this clonotype: Its specificity is not known.

Multiplex PCR with BIOMED2 TRB-A/B primer pools amplified TRB rearrangements. TCRdb called the multiplex PCR reads again in MiXCR, with one record for every CDR3 protein. The repertoire holds around 11,000 distinct CDR3 sequences, with over 25% as singletons. Overall study results and limits: CD4+, regulatory T cell, CD8+ and sorted SARS-CoV-2-responsive or tetramer+ T cells were not yet sequenced.

Each TRB amplification used roughly 230-550 ng of genomic DNA from blood. The junction had 5 bases not matched to a gene; V was cut back by 1 base and J by 6 bases. The CDR3 length is 15 residues. Germline assignment: CDR1 PRHDT and CDR2 FYEKMQ (reference sequence). Sequencing input: blood. The TCR comes from a human donor with active COVID-19. V usage is TRBV13 and J usage is TRBJ2-7; 11 bases line up with TRBD2. This CDR3 reads CASSLEGSGRAEQYF. The CDR3, as DNA: TGTGCCAGCAGCTTAGAAGGTAGCGGGAGGGCCGAGCAGTACTTC.